The rows below give T cell receptor beta chains drawn from one sample of a study of blood T cell dynamics during melanoma immunotherapy. Clones were sequenced by immunoSEQ multiplex PCR, and TCRdb holds only the in-frame ones, with some missing. Of roughly 22,000 clones in the sample, roughly 87% were seen once. Sequences were derived from blood, sampled from a patient treated with checkpoint blockade. The receptors were gathered from a human donor with melanoma. Each CDR3 is given with its conserved first and last residue. D genes are given only for firm matches. Only part of the rows carry a size: once, few, many, or a class if the clone is expanded.

j_gene | v_gene | d_gene | abundance | CDR3nt | CDR3aa
TRBJ2-7 | TRBV11-3 | TRBD2 | - | TGTGCCAGCAGCCCGAGCGGGAGGGCCAACGAGCAGTACTTC | CASSPSGRANEQYF
TRBJ1-6 | TRBV9 | TRBD1 | - | TGTGCCAGCAGCTATGCCGCAGGGGGTAATTCACCCCTCCACTTT | CASSYAAGGNSPLHF
TRBJ2-2 | TRBV5-1 | TRBD2 | - | TGCGCCAGCAGCTCCACTAGCGGATCGAACACCGGGGAGCTGTTTTTT | CASSSTSGSNTGELFF
TRBJ2-7 | TRBV6-5 | - | - | TGTGCCAGCAGCGGGTCCTACGAGCAGTACTTC | CASSGSYEQYF
TRBJ1-5 | TRBV6-1 | - | once | TGTGCCAGCGCCTACAGGGTCGGCCAGCCCCAGCATTTT | CASAYRVGQPQHF
TRBJ1-5 | TRBV6-1 | TRBD1 | - | TGTGCCAGCAGTGCCCGGGACAGGGGGTCCCATCAGCCCCAGCATTTT | CASSARDRGSHQPQHF
TRBJ2-7 | TRBV7-8 | - | - | TGTGCCACCCAAGGGGGACCGGATTCCTACGAGCAGTACTTC | CATQGGPDSYEQYF
TRBJ2-1 | TRBV2 | TRBD2 | - | TGTGCCAGTAAAGGGACTAGCGGGGTCTACAATGAGCAGTTCTTC | CASKGTSGVYNEQFF
TRBJ2-7 | TRBV7-3 | TRBD2 | - | TGTGCCAGCAGCTTATTCCCCCTTAGCGGGTACGAGCAGTACTTC | CASSLFPLSGYEQYF
TRBJ2-2 | TRBV19 | TRBD2 | - | TGTGCCAGTAGGACAGCGGGAGGTGCCGGGGAGCTGTTTTTT | CASRTAGGAGELFF
TRBJ2-1 | TRBV29-1 | - | - | TGCAGCGTTGGTCTAGAGTATGAGCAGTTCTTC | CSVGLEYEQFF
TRBJ1-3 | TRBV29-1 | - | once | TGCAGCGTCTCCCCGGACTCTGGAAACACCATATATTTT | CSVSPDSGNTIYF
TRBJ2-1 | TRBV5-1 | - | - | TGCGCCAGCAGCCCGGTCGATGACTACAATGAGCAGTTCTTC | CASSPVDDYNEQFF
TRBJ2-7 | TRBV5-6 | - | once | TGTGCCAGCAGCTTGGGGGCACAGGGGGGGAACGAGCAGTACTTC | CASSLGAQGGNEQYF
TRBJ2-7 | TRBV11-2 | - | - | TGTGCCAGCAGCCTGGACCCTTCCTACGAGCAGTACTTC | CASSLDPSYEQYF
TRBJ1-2 | TRBV6-5 | TRBD1 | few | TGTGCCAGCAGAGAACCCTTGGGACAGGGTTCTGGCTACACCTTC | CASREPLGQGSGYTF
TRBJ1-1 | TRBV25-1 | TRBD1 | - | TGTGCCAGCAGCCCAATAGGACAGGGATGGAACACTGAAGCTTTCTTT | CASSPIGQGWNTEAFF
TRBJ2-3 | TRBV6-4 | - | - | TGTGCCAGCAGTGCCACGCCGGGATCAGATACGCAGTATTTT | CASSATPGSDTQYF
TRBJ2-3 | TRBV5-1 | TRBD2 | - | TGCGCCAGCAGCCCGGGTCTAGCGGGAGTCGTAGATACGCAGTATTTT | CASSPGLAGVVDTQYF
TRBJ2-1 | TRBV19 | TRBD2 | - | TGTGCCAGTAGTATACCGCCTAGCGGGAGACTCAATGAGCAGTTCTTC | CASSIPPSGRLNEQFF
TRBJ1-5 | TRBV6-1 | - | - | TGTGCCAGCAGTGAAGCGAATTTTCATCGGCAGGGCAATCAGCCCCAGCATTTT | CASSEANFHRQGNQPQHF
TRBJ1-5 | TRBV28 | - | - | TGTGCCAGCAGACCGACAGGATACGGCAATCAGCCCCAGCATTTT | CASRPTGYGNQPQHF
TRBJ2-1 | TRBV28 | TRBD2 | - | TGTGCCAGCTCTAGCGGTGCCTACAATGAGCAGTTCTTC | CASSSGAYNEQFF
TRBJ1-3 | TRBV6-1 | - | once | TGTGCCAGCAGTGCAGAGGGCTTGTCTGGAAACACCATATATTTT | CASSAEGLSGNTIYF
TRBJ2-7 | TRBV27 | TRBD1 | - | TGTGCCAGCAGCCCGGACAGGGGCCGGGACGAGCAGTACTTC | CASSPDRGRDEQYF
TRBJ2-1 | TRBV5-4 | - | few | TGTGCCAGCAGCTTCTTCGGGCTGAGCTCCTACAATGAGCAGTTCTTC | CASSFFGLSSYNEQFF
TRBJ1-2 | TRBV18 | - | - | TGTGCCAGCTCACCAGCCCCGATGGACATCCATGGGGATGGCTACACCTTC | CASSPAPMDIHGDGYTF
TRBJ1-2 | TRBV5-1 | - | - | TGCGCCAGCAGCTTGGAACAGAATAACTATGGCTACACCTTC | CASSLEQNNYGYTF
TRBJ1-5 | TRBV7-9 | - | - | TGTGCCAGCAGCTCCTCAGGGGTTAGCAATCAGCCCCAGCATTTT | CASSSSGVSNQPQHF
TRBJ2-7 | TRBV11-2 | TRBD2 | - | TGTGCCAGCAGCTTAGGTCTAGCGGGCATGGAGCAGTACTTC | CASSLGLAGMEQYF
TRBJ1-3 | TRBV6-5 | - | - | TGTGCCAGCAGCCGCGACAGGTTTTCTGGAAACACCATATATTTT | CASSRDRFSGNTIYF